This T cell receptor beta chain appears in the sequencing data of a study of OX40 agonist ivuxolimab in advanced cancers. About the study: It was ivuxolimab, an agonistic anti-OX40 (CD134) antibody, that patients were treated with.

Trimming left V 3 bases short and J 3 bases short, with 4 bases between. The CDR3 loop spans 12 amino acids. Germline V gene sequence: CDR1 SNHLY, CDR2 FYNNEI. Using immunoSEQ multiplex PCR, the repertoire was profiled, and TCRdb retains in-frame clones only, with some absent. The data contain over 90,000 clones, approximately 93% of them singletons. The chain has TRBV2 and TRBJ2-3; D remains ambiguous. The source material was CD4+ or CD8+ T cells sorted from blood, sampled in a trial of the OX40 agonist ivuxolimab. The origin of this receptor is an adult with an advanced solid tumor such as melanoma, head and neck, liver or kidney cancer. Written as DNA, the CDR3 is TGTGCCAGCAGTGAGGCGACAGATACGCAGTATTTT. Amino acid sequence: CASSEATDTQYF.